This TCR beta chain came from a study of control samples from healthy donors and cancer patients (TCRdb year 2020). The protocol used for the library was the immunoSEQ multiplex PCR assay. TCRdb re-hosts the immuneACCESS table, in-frame sequences only. Its copies lack some clones; in the studies checked, an unresolved V gene accounts for under half of them, and the cause for the rest is not known. The sample table contains 60,000 to 75,000 clones; only one count was recorded for about 80% of them. The leading ten clones occupy 28% of the sample. Inclusive of the bounding cysteine and phenylalanine, the CDR3 is 14 residues long. This entry keeps only the CDR3 DNA: 42 bases, framed from base 1. Ends trimmed: V by 2 bases, J by 8 bases; bases unmatched to a gene: 5. Taken from the germline V gene, the CDR1 and CDR2 loops are SGHTA and FQGNSA. This clone has only a few counts. It has no known antigen specificity. Base qualities are missing; no much larger clone stands one base away.

The rearrangement joined TRBV7-2 to TRBJ2-2; 7 bases in the middle match TRBD2. The clonotype was recovered from a man in his fifties or sixties in good health. The sequencing sample was made of blood. The DNA is TGTGCCAGCAGCTTATGGGGGGGGAAAGGGGAGCTGTTTTTT. Protein translation: CASSLWGGKGELFF. Joined to the reference TRBV7-2 and TRBJ2-2 proteins, this CDR3 gives the full variable domain: GAGVSQSPSNKVTEKGKDVELRCDPISGHTALYWYRQSLGQGLEFLIYFQGNSAPDKSGLPSDRFSAERTGGSVSTLTIQRTQQEDSAVYLCASSLWGGKGELFFGEGSRLTVL.